Below are 26 T cell receptor beta chains sequenced from a single sample in a study of regulatory T cells in long-lasting Graves disease. Arm-PCR with iRepertoire HTBI primers amplified the CDR3 regions for these TCR beta libraries. One entry per CDR3 protein results from TCRdb running MiXCR on the multiplex PCR reads. Of around 430,000 distinct CDR3 sequences in the sample, around a fifth were seen once. As for time point: persistent/refractory GD, antithyroid drugs over 5 years with positive TRAb. Making the TCR library involved RNA that had been extracted from PBMCs. The specimen was peripheral blood mononuclear cells (PBMCs), collected when the disease was refractory, from a patient treated with antithyroid drugs. Receptors originate from a female donor with Graves disease.

This clonotype was found a few times. The V gene is TRBV5-1, the J gene TRBJ2-2; tentatively, D is TRBD1 or TRBD2 (5 bases each). V gave up 3 bases and J gave up 5 bases, with 11 bases separating them. Germline lookup yields CDR1 SGHRS and CDR2 YFSETQ. This CDR3 is built from 14 residues. The CDR3 bases are TGCGCCAGCAGCTCGGCTGGGGGTACCGGGGAGCTGTTTTTT. Its translation: CASSSAGGTGELFF. The full variable domain, with the rest looked up from reference TRBV5-1 and TRBJ2-2, is KAGVTQTPRYLIKTRGQQVTLSCSPISGHRSVSWYQQTPGQGLQFLFEYFSETQRNKGNFPGRFSGRQFSNSRSEMNVSTLELGDSALYLCASSSAGGTGELFFGEGSRLTVL.

This clonotype came up many times. As DNA, the CDR3 is TGTGCCAGCAGTCCCCAGGGATTCAACTATGGCTACACCTTC. The encoded protein is CASSPQGFNYGYTF. The chain employs TRBV6-1 and TRBJ1-2; tentatively, D is TRBD1 (5 bases). CDR3 length: 14 residues. The V gene lost 5 bases and the J gene lost 2 bases, with 12 bases spanning the gap. Germline V gene sequence: CDR1 MNHNS, CDR2 SASEGT.

The V gene is TRBV7-2, the J gene TRBJ2-2; D is perhaps TRBD2 (5 bases). From germline, CDR1 is SGHTA and CDR2 FQGNSA. The CDR3 covers 16 residues. The V and J ends lost 5 bases and 1 base respectively, with 14 bases between them. The CDR3 here is CASSISRGLNTGELFF. The CDR3 DNA reads as TGTGCCAGCAGCATTTCTCGCGGACTGAACACCGGGGAGCTGTTTTTT.

This sequence joins TRBV2 and TRBJ2-1, with no clear D. The CDR3 is 11 residues long. Germline loops: CDR1 SNHLY, CDR2 FYNNEI. The V gene lost 8 bases and the J gene lost 3 bases, with 5 bases spanning the gap. This chain's CDR3 is CASWDYNEQFF. The CDR3 region has the DNA TGTGCCAGCTGGGACTACAATGAGCAGTTCTTC. Together with reference TRBV2 and TRBJ2-1, the CDR3 gives the full variable domain: EPEVTQTPSHQVTQMGQEVILRCVPISNHLYFYWYRQILGQKVEFLVSFYNNEISEKSEIFDDQFSVERPDGSNFTLKIRSTKLEDSAMYFCASWDYNEQFFGPGTRLTVL.

This clonotype was counted ten times or more. J is TRBJ2-5 and V is TRBV7-2, with 9 bases lining up with TRBD2. The CDR3 has 16 amino acids. Germline assignment: CDR1 SGHTA and CDR2 FQGNSA. With 5 bases clipped from V and 4 bases from J, the junction kept 11 bases outside the gene matches. The CDR3, as DNA: TGTGCCAGCAGCCTTACTAGCGGGTCCCCCGGAGAGACCCAGTACTTC. Translating gives CASSLTSGSPGETQYF. Drawing the rest from reference TRBV7-2 and TRBJ2-5, the complete variable domain is GAGVSQSPSNKVTEKGKDVELRCDPISGHTALYWYRQSLGQGLEFLIYFQGNSAPDKSGLPSDRFSAERTGGSVSTLTIQRTQQEDSAVYLCASSLTSGSPGETQYFGPGTRLLVL.

The chain links TRBV7-2 to TRBJ2-1; 13 bases line up with TRBD2. The CDR3 has 17 residues. Germline trimming cut 5 bases from V and 9 bases from J; bases unmatched to any gene: 13. Germline values: CDR1 SGHTA, CDR2 FQGNSA. This chain's CDR3 is CASSLRTSGRGMGEQFF. DNA of the CDR3: TGTGCCAGCAGCCTCCGAACTAGCGGGAGGGGCATGGGTGAGCAGTTCTTC.

This clonotype was seen many times. V is TRBV28 and J is TRBJ1-5; D not certain. CDR3 length: 15 amino acids. CDR1 is MDHEN, CDR2 SYDVKM, per germline. Trimming left V 6 bases short and J 0 bases short, with 12 bases between. The CDR3 loop reads CASRQWGDSNQPQHF. CDR3 DNA: TGTGCCAGCAGACAATGGGGAGATAGCAATCAGCCCCAGCATTTT. The entire variable domain, with the rest obtained from reference TRBV28 and TRBJ1-5, is as follows: DVKVTQSSRYLVKRTGEKVFLECVQDMDHENMFWYRQDPGLGLRLIYFSYDVKMKEKGDIPEGYSVSREKKERFSLILESASTNQTSMYLCASRQWGDSNQPQHFGDGTRLSIL.

The chain links TRBV6-2 or TRBV6-3 to TRBJ2-5; tentatively, D is TRBD2 (6 bases). Germline V gene lookup returns CDR1 MNHEY and CDR2 SVGEGT. The CDR3 spans 14 residues. V was pared by 2 bases and J by 5 bases, with 12 bases between. The CDR3 bases are TGTGCCAGCAGTTACCTGACTAGAGGGGAGACCCAGTACTTC. This codes for CASSYLTRGETQYF.

The chain has TRBV19 and TRBJ1-5; D is perhaps TRBD1 (6 bases). Germline CDR1 reads LNHDA; CDR2 reads SQIVND (reference sequence). The CDR3 loop spans 16 amino acids. V was shortened by 0 bases and J by 4 bases, with 13 bases between the two germline ends. CDR3 in amino acids: CASSIDPGGSNQPQHF. The CDR3 DNA reads TGTGCCAGTAGTATAGATCCGGGGGGCTCAAATCAGCCCCAGCATTTT.

This clonotype was picked up many times. The chain combines TRBV6-2 or TRBV6-3 with TRBJ2-7; 8 positions match TRBD2. This CDR3 is built from 14 residues. The junction had 13 bases not matched to a gene; V was cut back by 4 bases and J by 11 bases. Germline CDR1 reads MNHEY; CDR2 reads SVGEGT. The CDR3 sequence: CASSSGGPTKLEYF. The DNA of the CDR3 is TGTGCCAGCAGTTCGGGAGGGCCAACGAAACTGGAGTACTTC.

The chain carries TRBV6-1 and TRBJ1-5; tentatively, D is TRBD1 (6 bases). Germline CDR1 reads MNHNS; CDR2 reads SASEGT. CDR3 size: 16 residues. Trimming took 7 bases from V and 2 from J, leaving 18 bases between them. The CDR3 sequence: CASTDQGYLGNQPQHF. The CDR3 nucleotides read TGTGCCAGCACCGACCAGGGGTATTTGGGCAATCAGCCCCAGCATTTT.

V gene TRBV7-2 combines with J gene TRBJ2-5; maybe TRBD1 (7 bases). V was clipped by 3 bases and J by 4 bases, with 12 bases between them. The CDR3 loop spans 14 amino acids. CDR1 and CDR2 (germline): SGHTA, FQGNSA. DNA for the CDR3: TGTGCCAGCAGCTTTGCCCAGGGGGGAGAGACCCAGTACTTC. Residues: CASSFAQGGETQYF.

The gene calls are TRBV6-5 and TRBJ2-7, with TRBD1 matching 8 bases. Germline values: CDR1 MNHEY, CDR2 SVGAGI. The CDR3 is 14 residues long. Germline trimming cut 2 bases from V and 5 bases from J; bases unmatched to any gene: 5. CDR3 loop: CASSYGRGPHEQYF. Written as DNA, the CDR3 is TGTGCCAGCAGTTACGGCAGGGGGCCACACGAGCAGTACTTC.

This chain connects TRBV7-2 to TRBJ2-2; the D is unclear. This CDR3 contains 16 residues. V gave up 5 bases and J gave up 5 bases, with 18 bases separating them. Per the germline V gene, CDR1 is SGHTA and CDR2 is FQGNSA. The DNA of the CDR3 is TGTGCCAGCAGCCTACCGCTCAGCAGAATAACCGGGGAGCTGTTTTTT. As protein: CASSLPLSRITGELFF. Drawing the rest from reference TRBV7-2 and TRBJ2-2, the complete variable domain is GAGVSQSPSNKVTEKGKDVELRCDPISGHTALYWYRQSLGQGLEFLIYFQGNSAPDKSGLPSDRFSAERTGGSVSTLTIQRTQQEDSAVYLCASSLPLSRITGELFFGEGSRLTVL.

The sample holds many counts of this clonotype. The chain links TRBV6-1 to TRBJ1-5; D is unclear. The CDR3 has 11 amino acids. Trimming removed 8 bases from V and 4 bases from J, with 6 bases in between. The germline V gene encodes CDR1 MNHNS and CDR2 SASEGT. This chain's CDR3 is CASGLNQPQHF. DNA for the CDR3: TGTGCCAGCGGCCTTAATCAGCCCCAGCATTTT.

About this clonotype: A single base separates this from a much larger clone, so it may be a read error. V is TRBV6-1 and J is TRBJ1-2; D unresolved. Germline assignment: CDR1 MNHNS and CDR2 SASEGT. CDR3 size: 13 residues. The CDR3 protein is CASGPKPTTDLLF. Here the CDR3 DNA reads TGTGCCAGCGGGCCTAAACCCACTACTGACCTCCTCTTC.

This clonotype has ten or more counts. The V call is TRBV12-3 or TRBV12-4, the J call TRBJ2-5; 7 nucleotides line up with TRBD2. Trimming cost V 3 bases and J 4 bases; bases outside gene matches: 5. This CDR3 region has 14 residues. CDR3 residues: CASSLGRGTETQYF. The CDR3 coding sequence is TGTGCCAGCAGTTTGGGGCGGGGGACAGAGACCCAGTACTTC.

V gene TRBV5-1 combines with J gene TRBJ2-7, with 9 nucleotides matching TRBD2. The length of the CDR3 is 14 residues. V gave up 4 bases and J gave up 2 bases; unmatched junction bases: 4. CDR1 SGHRS and CDR2 YFSETQ come from the germline V gene. The CDR3 region is CASSTRLAAYEQYF. The DNA for the CDR3 is TGCGCCAGCAGCACTAGACTAGCGGCCTACGAGCAGTACTTC. The entire variable domain, with the rest obtained from reference TRBV5-1 and TRBJ2-7, is as follows: KAGVTQTPRYLIKTRGQQVTLSCSPISGHRSVSWYQQTPGQGLQFLFEYFSETQRNKGNFPGRFSGRQFSNSRSEMNVSTLELGDSALYLCASSTRLAAYEQYFGPGTRLTVT.

The CDR3 here is CASSSLFRGAYGYTF. The CDR3 DNA reads as TGCGCCAGCAGCTCCCTCTTCCGGGGGGCCTATGGCTACACCTTC. The chain joins TRBV5-1 to TRBJ1-2, with TRBD1 as a possible D gene (6 bases). Germline CDR1 is SGHRS and CDR2 is YFSETQ. The CDR3 extends over 15 amino acids. V lost 3 bases, J lost 4 bases, and 16 bases lay in between.

This clonotype was counted once. The chain links TRBV19 to TRBJ1-1; no firm D call. The germline V gene encodes CDR1 LNHDA and CDR2 SQIVND (reference sequence). V lost 4 bases to trimming and J lost 8 bases, with 20 bases between them. The CDR3 is 15 residues long. CDR3 loop: CASSKGQAFKPEAFF. CDR3 nucleotide sequence: TGTGCCAGTAGTAAAGGGCAGGCTTTTAAACCCGAAGCTTTCTTT.

Remarks on this clonotype: It may be a read error: a sequence one base away is much more abundant. The CDR3 does not end in the conserved phenylalanine or tryptophan, so this is likely a read error. V is TRBV6-1 and J is TRBJ2-5; 11 nucleotides agree with TRBD2. Germline V gives CDR1 MNHNS, CDR2 SASEGT. Trimming took 6 bases from V and 5 from J; bases not matched to a gene: 8. The CDR3 consists of 15 residues. The CDR3, as DNA: TGTGCCAGCAGGAGGATAGCGGGAGGGTCGGAGACCCAGTACCTC. Protein product: CASRRIAGGSETQYL.

This clonotype was seen ten or more times. The rearrangement uses TRBV9 and TRBJ1-1, with 9 bases fitting TRBD1. The germline V gene encodes CDR1 SGDLS and CDR2 YYNGEE. J gave up 3 bases and V 7 bases, and 4 bases lay outside the gene matches. The CDR3 consists of 13 residues. CDR3 sequence: CASGRTGDTEAFF. CDR3 bases: TGTGCCAGCGGCAGGACAGGGGACACTGAAGCTTTCTTT.

As for this clonotype: This may stem from a read error, because a much larger clone lies one nucleotide away. The gene calls are TRBV7-2 and TRBJ1-2; D gene ambiguous. From germline, CDR1 is SGHTA and CDR2 FQGNSA. The CDR3 length is 14 residues. V was clipped by 4 bases and J by 4 bases, with 13 bases between them. The CDR3 sequence: CASSSEVGFYGYTF. CDR3 bases: TGTGCCAGCAGCTCAGAGGTCGGATTCTATGGCTACACCTTC.

This clonotype was seen only a few times. The chain recombines TRBV5-1 with TRBJ1-4; possibly TRBD1 for D (5 bases). Per the germline V gene, CDR1 is SGHRS and CDR2 is YFSETQ. Trimming shortened V by 10 bases and J by 3 bases, and 13 bases separated the two germline ends. The CDR3 contains 13 residues. CDR3 DNA sequence: TGCGCCTGCCGGGACGGACCTAATGAAAAACTGTTTTTT. Translated, it gives CACRDGPNEKLFF.

This clonotype has a count of ten or more. The chain combines TRBV5-6 with TRBJ1-2; 7 positions match TRBD1. CDR1 is SGHDT and CDR2 is YYEEEE in the germline V gene. The CDR3 is made up of 13 amino acids. The ends lost 0 bases at V and 6 bases at J; junction bases unmatched: 2. The chain's CDR3 is CASSLATGDGYTF. CDR3 DNA sequence: TGTGCCAGCAGCTTGGCTACAGGGGATGGCTACACCTTC.

DNA for the CDR3: TGTGCCAGCAGTAGACCCGGGACTAGCTCCTACGAGCAGTACTTC. As protein: CASSRPGTSSYEQYF. This chain links TRBV12-3 or TRBV12-4 with TRBJ2-7; TRBD2 agrees at 8 bases. Losses at the gene ends were 5 bases for V and 0 bases for J; bases not matched to a gene: 6. This CDR3 is built from 15 residues.